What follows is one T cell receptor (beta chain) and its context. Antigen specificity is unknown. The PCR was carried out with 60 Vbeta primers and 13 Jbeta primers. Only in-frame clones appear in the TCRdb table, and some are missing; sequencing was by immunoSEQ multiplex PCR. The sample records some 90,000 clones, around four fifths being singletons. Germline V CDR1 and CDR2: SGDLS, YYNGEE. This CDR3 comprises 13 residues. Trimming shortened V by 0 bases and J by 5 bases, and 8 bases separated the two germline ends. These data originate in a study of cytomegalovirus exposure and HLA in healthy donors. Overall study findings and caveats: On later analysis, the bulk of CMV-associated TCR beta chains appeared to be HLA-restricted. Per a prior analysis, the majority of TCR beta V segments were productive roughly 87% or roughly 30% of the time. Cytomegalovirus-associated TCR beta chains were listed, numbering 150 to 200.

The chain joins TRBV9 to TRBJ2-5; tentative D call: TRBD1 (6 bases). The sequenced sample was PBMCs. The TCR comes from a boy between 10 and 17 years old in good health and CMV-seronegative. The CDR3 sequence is CASSVDRAETQYF. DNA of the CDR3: TGTGCCAGCAGCGTAGACAGGGCGGAGACCCAGTACTTC.